The rows below give T cell receptor beta chains drawn from one sample of a study of T-cell memory formation after mild COVID-19. TCRdb fed the 5' RACE reads into MiXCR, producing one record per CDR3 protein. Here the sample spans under 300,000 distinct CDR3 sequences, 7.5% to 10% being singletons. Sequencing was carried out using PBMCs or a T cell subset sorted from them (not recorded which). All receptors derive from a young man who had mild COVID-19 (a few samples of this study predate the infection). Cell type and time point are not known. Both conserved end residues are part of each CDR3. A D gene is named only where the DNA matches it firmly. Clone sizes are given selectively: once, few, many, or a class where the clone is expanded.

j_call clone_size d_call v_call cdr3_nt cdr3_aa
TRBJ2-1 - - TRBV15 TGTGCCACCAGCGTCGGGCTAAACAATGAGCAGTTCTTC CATSVGLNNEQFF
TRBJ2-1 few TRBD1 TRBV6-2/TRBV6-3 TGTGCCAGCAGTTCTCCGGGACAGGGGAATTATGAGCAGTTCTTC CASSSPGQGNYEQFF
TRBJ2-1 few TRBD2 TRBV6-1 TGTGCCAGCAGTGTACTGGCGGGGGGTTCGAATGAGCAGTTCTTC CASSVLAGGSNEQFF
TRBJ2-3 few - TRBV20-1 TGCAGTGCTAGAGCCGGCGGAGCGGAGAGCACAGATACGCAGTATTTT CSARAGGAESTDTQYF
TRBJ2-2 few - TRBV7-3 TGTGCCAGCAGCTCGGCGGGCCTACGGACCGGGGAGCTGTTTTTT CASSSAGLRTGELFF
TRBJ1-2 many - TRBV20-1 TGCAGTGCACGAAACAGGGTTTTCTATGGCTACACCTTC CSARNRVFYGYTF
TRBJ2-7 few - TRBV20-1 TGCAGTGCTAGACGGGGAGTTTACGAGCAGTACTTC CSARRGVYEQYF
TRBJ2-7 - - TRBV14 TGTGCCAGCAGCCTCTACGGGGCAGGCTACGAGCAGTACTTC CASSLYGAGYEQYF
TRBJ1-2 few - TRBV11-2 TGTGCCAGCAGCTTAGACGGTTCGGGGGTTGGCTACACCTTC CASSLDGSGVGYTF
TRBJ2-1 - TRBD2 TRBV4-3 TGCGCCAGCAGCCACACCGGGGGGGGAAATGAGCAGTTCTTC CASSHTGGGNEQFF
TRBJ2-5 - TRBD1 TRBV28 TGTGCCAGTGGGACAGAGCAGACCCAGTACTTC CASGTEQTQYF
TRBJ2-3 many - TRBV5-1 TGCGCCAGCAGCTTGAATCCACAGGCCCTCACAGATACGCAGTATTTT CASSLNPQALTDTQYF
TRBJ1-5 - - TRBV20-1 TGCAGTGCTAGGAGGGGGGATCAGCCCCAGCATTTT CSARRGDQPQHF
TRBJ2-6 few - TRBV15 TGTGCCACCAGCCCTGGGGGGTCCGGGGCCAACGTCCTGACTTTC CATSPGGSGANVLTF
TRBJ2-4 - TRBD1 TRBV14 TGTGCCAGCAGCCAAGGACAGGGCACCCTCGGATACTTC CASSQGQGTLGYF
TRBJ2-4 - TRBD1 TRBV5-4 TGTGCCAGCAGCCAGGGCGAGGGACAGGGTGGTTACATTCAGTACTTC CASSQGEGQGGYIQYF
TRBJ1-2 many TRBD1 TRBV7-2 TGTGCCAGCAGCTCCCAAGGACAGGGGTATGGCTACACCTTC CASSSQGQGYGYTF
TRBJ1-5 - - TRBV4-2 TGTGCCAGCAGCCAAGGACAGATTAATCAGCCCCAGCATTTT CASSQGQINQPQHF
TRBJ2-7 - - TRBV28 TGTGCCAGCAGTTTAGGTTGGCCCCCCTACGAGCAGTACTTC CASSLGWPPYEQYF
TRBJ2-1 many TRBD1 TRBV24-1 TGTGCCACCAGTGATTTAGGCAGGGGGAATGAGCAGTTCTTC CATSDLGRGNEQFF
TRBJ2-5 few TRBD1 TRBV11-2 TGTGCCAGCAGCTTACCCCGGGACAGAGGAGAGACCCAGTACTTC CASSLPRDRGETQYF
TRBJ2-2 - - TRBV20-1 TGCAGTGCTAGAGATTTCGCCGGTCCGGTCCGGGAGCTGTTTTTT CSARDFAGPVRELFF
TRBJ1-1 - - TRBV6-6 TGTGCCAGCAGTCACCTTACGATCGGAACTGAAGCTTTCTTT CASSHLTIGTEAFF
TRBJ2-1 - - TRBV7-2 TGTGCCAGCAGCTTATTTCTGGGAGGGGGCTCCTACAATGAGCAGTTCTTC CASSLFLGGGSYNEQFF
TRBJ1-4 few - TRBV7-6 TGTGCCAGCAGCCCGCACCGGGACGGGGAAAAACTGTTTTTT CASSPHRDGEKLFF
TRBJ2-5 many - TRBV15 TGTGCCACCAGCAGAGATCTGGGGAGCCAAGAGACCCAGTACTTC CATSRDLGSQETQYF
TRBJ2-7 - - TRBV12-3/TRBV12-4 TGTGCCAGCAGTGAAGGGGGGCCTGCCTACGAGCAGTACTTC CASSEGGPAYEQYF
TRBJ2-7 - TRBD1 TRBV20-1 TGCAGTGCGGCGGGACAGGGGAACGAGCAGTACTTC CSAAGQGNEQYF
TRBJ1-2 few TRBD1 TRBV30 TGTGCCTGGGGACAGGGGAGGAACTATGGCTACACCTTC CAWGQGRNYGYTF
TRBJ2-7 - - TRBV5-1 TGCGCCAGCAGCTTGGGTCGGGACTCCTACGAGCAGTACTTC CASSLGRDSYEQYF
TRBJ2-3 many TRBD2 TRBV12-3/TRBV12-4 TGTGCCTCCTCAGCGGGGCTATTAGATACGCAGTATTTT CASSAGLLDTQYF
TRBJ2-1 - TRBD2 TRBV7-2 TGTGCCAGCAGCCCCCGGCTAGCGGGGGCCCGTTACAATGAGCAGTTCTTC CASSPRLAGARYNEQFF
TRBJ1-1 - - TRBV7-3 TGTGCCAGCAGCTTAAAGGAGGGATTTGTAGCTTTCTTT CASSLKEGFVAFF
TRBJ1-5 many TRBD1 TRBV7-2 TGTGCCAGCAGCTTAGGGACAGGCCTGGCCCAGCCCCAGCATTTT CASSLGTGLAQPQHF
TRBJ2-3 many TRBD1 TRBV7-2 TGTGCCAGCAGCTTAGGACAGGGGCGCACAGATACGCAGTATTTT CASSLGQGRTDTQYF
TRBJ2-5 few - TRBV20-1 TGCAGTGCTAGAGCCATCCAGCCGGGAAACCAAGAGACCCAGTACTTC CSARAIQPGNQETQYF
TRBJ2-3 many - TRBV12-3/TRBV12-4 TGTGCCACCTCGGTCTGGGGGGTGGCAGATACGCAGTATTTT CATSVWGVADTQYF
TRBJ2-7 - TRBD1 TRBV7-8 TGTGCCAGCAGCCCCAGGCCGGGACAGGGTGCCGACGAGCAGTACTTC CASSPRPGQGADEQYF
TRBJ2-1 many TRBD2 TRBV6-6 TGTGCCAGCAGCAATAGCGGGGGGACCCTCCTCGAGCAGTTCTTC CASSNSGGTLLEQFF
TRBJ2-5 many - TRBV4-3 TGCGCCAGCAGCCAAGCGTCCGCAGCCCAAGAGACCCAGTACTTC CASSQASAAQETQYF
TRBJ1-6 - - TRBV5-1 TGCGCCAGCAGGGGGACGAGTAATTCACCCCTCCACTTT CASRGTSNSPLHF
TRBJ2-7 - - TRBV6-5 TGTGCCAGCAGTTACGGGTCGGGACCCTACGAGCAGTACTTC CASSYGSGPYEQYF
TRBJ1-2 - - TRBV15 TGTGCCACCAGCAGAGATGCAGGGATCGGCTACACCTTC CATSRDAGIGYTF
TRBJ1-2 few - TRBV7-9 TGTGCCAGCAGCTTAGAGGGCAGGGGAAGGAGTGGCTACACCTTC CASSLEGRGRSGYTF
TRBJ2-6 - - TRBV20-1 TGCAGTGCGTCAGACTCTGGGGCCAACGTCCTGACTTTC CSASDSGANVLTF
TRBJ1-4 many TRBD1 TRBV14 TGTGCCAGCAGCCCGGGGACAGGGGGAGAAAAACTGTTTTTT CASSPGTGGEKLFF
TRBJ2-7 once - TRBV7-2 TGTGCCAGCAGCCCGGACAGTTTGGACGAGCAGTACTTC CASSPDSLDEQYF
TRBJ2-3 - - TRBV5-6 TGTGCCAGCAGCTTCCCACAAGATACGCAGTATTTT CASSFPQDTQYF
TRBJ2-2 few - TRBV10-3 TGTGCCATCAGTGAGTCGAACACCGGGGAGCTGTTTTTT CAISESNTGELFF
TRBJ1-5 few - TRBV19 TGTGCCAGTAATATAGGACCGTACCACAATCAGCCCCAGCATTTT CASNIGPYHNQPQHF
TRBJ2-7 - - TRBV12-3/TRBV12-4 TGTGCCAGCAGTTTGGGACCGAGCGAGCAGTACTTC CASSLGPSEQYF